Here is one T cell receptor beta chain with its context. What it binds is unknown. This specimen belongs to a study of beta chain features in type 1 diabetes. Sorted cells reached over 95% purity in every population. Trimming cost V 5 bases and J 4 bases, with 15 bases left between them. Germline-derived CDR1 and CDR2 are SGHTA and FQGTGA. This CDR3 region has 15 residues. Overall study results and limits: Patients' naive, central memory and Treg TCRB repertoires seemed closer to one another than those of healthy donors.

Since all of the isolated RNA was reverse transcribed, expressed TCRB transcripts were what got sequenced. The repertoire was sequenced with immunoSEQ multiplex PCR; TCRdb's copy has only in-frame clones and lacks some. In the table there are 400,000 to 450,000 clones, approximately 15% of which are singletons. The gene calls are TRBV7-3 and TRBJ2-1; D not resolved. This receptor was obtained from a man under 40 in good health. Sequenced: naive CD4+ T cells from blood. The CDR3 protein is CASSPLKGEYNEQFF. The CDR3 bases are TGTGCCAGCAGCCCTCTTAAAGGAGAATACAATGAGCAGTTCTTC.